The 18 T cell receptor beta chains below were found in one sample sequenced in a study of early T cells in non-severe SARS-CoV-2 infection. One entry per CDR3 protein, called by TCRdb with MiXCR from the 5' RACE reads. The sample shows around 53,000 distinct CDR3 sequences, approximately 8.1% of them seen only once. Sample: whole blood. The receptors stem from an adult who was a healthcare worker with PCR-confirmed SARS-CoV-2 infection or an uninfected control (not recorded which).

The V call is TRBV18, the J call TRBJ2-3, with D tentatively TRBD1 (5 bases). The CDR3 is 15 amino acids. V lost 3 bases and J 0 bases, leaving 10 bases between the germline ends. Germline CDR1 is KGHSH and CDR2 is LQKENI. The CDR3 DNA sequence: TGTGCCAGCTCACCGACCGCAGGGAGCACAGATACGCAGTATTTT. Translating it yields CASSPTAGSTDTQYF.

This clonotype was observed a handful of times. The junction differs from germline at one of its ends, possibly a read error. The chain couples TRBV6-2 or TRBV6-3 to TRBJ1-1; no firm D call. The CDR3 is 13 amino acids. Germline V gives CDR1 MNHEY, CDR2 SVGEGT. CDR3 sequence reads: CASSERPTNTEAF. CDR3 coding DNA: TGTGCCAGCAGTGAAAGGCCTACGAACACTGAAGCTTTT.

The V gene is TRBV6-2 or TRBV6-3, the J gene TRBJ1-5; the D is unclear. The V end lost 2 bases, the J end lost 7 bases, and 6 bases lay between the germline ends. Germline V gives CDR1 MNHEY, CDR2 SVGEGT. CDR3 length: 12 amino acids. In DNA form, the CDR3 reads TGTGCCAGCAGTTACGGGAGGCAGCCCCAGCATTTT. Translation: CASSYGRQPQHF.

Ten or more counts support this clonotype. The V call is TRBV29-1, the J call TRBJ2-3; D remains unclear. CDR3 length equals 13 residues. Germline V lookup: CDR1 SQVTM, CDR2 ANQGSEA. V lost 3 bases, J lost 0 bases, and 7 bases lay in between. The CDR3 region is CSVEVGSTDTQYF. Written as DNA, the CDR3 is TGCAGCGTTGAGGTCGGGAGCACAGATACGCAGTATTTT.

The chain combines TRBV7-3 with TRBJ2-3, with 8 bases aligning to TRBD2. The germline V gene has CDR1 SGHTA and CDR2 FQGTGA. This CDR3 has 16 amino acids. V shed 3 bases, J shed 4 bases, and the junction held 9 bases outside the gene matches. CDR3 residues: CASSFGLAGRSDTQYF. The CDR3 DNA reads as TGTGCCAGCAGCTTCGGACTAGCAGGGCGGTCAGATACGCAGTATTTT.

On this clonotype itself: The junction departs from germline at one end; a sequencing error may be responsible. J is TRBJ1-5 and V is TRBV2, with 9 bases that match TRBD1. This CDR3 contains 14 residues. Germline loops: CDR1 SNHLY, CDR2 FYNNEI. DNA of the CDR3: TGTGTCAGCAACGGACAGGGGCTAAATCAGCCCCAGCATTTT. It specifies CVSNGQGLNQPQHF.

This clonotype was seen repeatedly, ten times or more. The genes are TRBV12-3 or TRBV12-4 and TRBJ1-5, with no clear D. The ends were cut back, 3 bases at V and 7 bases at J, with 13 bases in the middle. This CDR3 has 14 residues. The CDR3 DNA reads TGTGCCAGCAGTTTTGGAGGGCGAGGGCAGCCCCAGCATTTT. Encoded protein: CASSFGGRGQPQHF.

This clonotype has a handful of counts. The rearrangement links TRBV7-9 to TRBJ2-1, with D perhaps matching TRBD1 (5 bases). The ends were cut back, 7 bases at V and 7 bases at J, with 20 bases in the middle. The CDR3 consists of 15 residues. Germline V gene sequence: CDR1 SEHNR, CDR2 FQNEAQ (reference sequence). This chain's CDR3 is CASTLSYGARNEQFF. The DNA for the CDR3 is TGTGCCAGCACCCTGAGTTATGGGGCCCGGAATGAGCAGTTCTTC.

CDR3 DNA sequence: TGTGCCAGCAGCTTAGTCATCCACCTCCAAGAGACCCAGTACTTC. Amino acid sequence: CASSLVIHLQETQYF. The gene calls are TRBV7-9 and TRBJ2-5; D unclear. Trimming removed 1 base from V and 1 base from J, with 10 bases in between. There are 15 residues in the CDR3. Germline CDR1 SEHNR, CDR2 FQNEAQ (reference sequence).

This clonotype was counted ten times or more. The rearrangement uses TRBV10-1 and TRBJ2-2, with D perhaps TRBD1 (6 bases). Per the germline V gene, CDR1 is WNHNN and CDR2 is SYGVQD (reference sequence). Trimming pared 10 bases from V and 1 base from J, leaving 13 bases between. The CDR3 covers 14 residues. CDR3 sequence reads: CATSGTLNTGELFF. Here the CDR3 DNA reads TGCGCCACCTCCGGGACATTGAACACCGGGGAGCTGTTTTTT.

This clonotype was recorded many times. The chain joins TRBV28 to TRBJ1-1, with a weak D call TRBD1 (5 bases). The CDR3 spans 13 residues. The germline V and J ends were trimmed by 7 bases and 4 bases, with 13 bases remaining between them. Per germline, CDR1 MDHEN and CDR2 SYDVKM. Here the CDR3 reads CASKPPGITEAFF. The CDR3, as DNA: TGTGCCAGCAAACCCCCAGGGATCACTGAAGCTTTCTTT.

This clonotype was observed at least ten times. This chain joins TRBV6-6 and TRBJ2-7; 7 bases fit TRBD1. CDR3 size: 15 residues. V trimming: 2 bases; J trimming: 3 bases; junction bases outside the gene matches: 7. Germline V gives CDR1 MNHNY, CDR2 SVGAGI (reference sequence). CDR3 region: CASSYPGTALYEQYF. For the CDR3, the DNA is TGTGCCAGCAGTTACCCGGGGACAGCCCTCTACGAGCAGTACTTC.

There are many counts of this clonotype. The chain employs TRBV28 and TRBJ2-2; D is tentatively TRBD1 or TRBD2 (5 bases each). The CDR3 extends over 15 amino acids. Germline V lookup: CDR1 MDHEN, CDR2 SYDVKM. The V end lost 6 bases, the J end lost 4 bases, and 15 bases lay between the germline ends. CDR3 amino acids: CASSSRDLPTGELFF. CDR3 coding DNA: TGTGCCAGCAGCAGTCGGGACCTCCCCACCGGGGAGCTGTTTTTT.

This clonotype was detected many times. The rearrangement uses TRBV12-3 or TRBV12-4 and TRBJ2-2; D call uncertain. This CDR3 is 13 amino acids long. Trimming shortened V by 6 bases and J by 1 base, and 6 bases separated the two germline ends. The CDR3 sequence is CASRYRNTGELFF. DNA of the CDR3: TGTGCCAGCAGGTACAGGAACACCGGGGAGCTGTTTTTT.

This chain uses TRBV2 with TRBJ2-5; 7 bases map to TRBD1. CDR3 length equals 12 residues. Per germline, CDR1 SNHLY and CDR2 FYNNEI. With V trimmed by 6 bases and J by 5 bases, 3 bases remained unmatched. The chain's CDR3 is CASSKTGETQYF. The CDR3 nucleotides read TGTGCCAGCAGCAAGACAGGGGAGACCCAGTACTTC.

This clonotype occurred many times. The chain couples TRBV2 to TRBJ1-2; a possible D gene is TRBD1 (5 bases). CDR1 and CDR2 (germline): SNHLY, FYNNEI. V lost 2 bases and J lost 4, with 17 bases in between. This CDR3 region has 16 residues. The CDR3 here is CASSESGYLGVYGYTF. The CDR3 DNA reads as TGTGCCAGCAGTGAATCGGGCTACCTGGGGGTCTATGGCTACACCTTC.

V and J are TRBV18 and TRBJ2-3; TRBD2 matches at 14 bases. The CDR3 length is 18 residues. V was clipped by 3 bases and J by 4 bases; unmatched bases: 9. The germline CDR1 and CDR2 sequences are KGHSH and LQKENI. The CDR3 nucleotides read TGTGCCAGCTCACCGCGGTTCCGGACTAGCGGGGGGTCAGATACGCAGTATTTT. Translation gives CASSPRFRTSGGSDTQYF. The full variable domain, its missing parts supplied by reference TRBV18 and TRBJ2-3, is NAGVMQNPRHLVRRRGQEARLRCSPMKGHSHVYWYRQLPEEGLKFMVYLQKENIIDESGMPKERFSAEFPKEGPSILRIQQVVRGDSAAYFCASSPRFRTSGGSDTQYFGPGTRLTVL.

This clonotype was picked up many times. This chain uses TRBV20-1 with TRBJ2-2; possible D gene TRBD1, 5 bases. This CDR3 is 17 amino acids long. V gave up 2 bases and J gave up 2 bases, with 18 bases separating them. Germline assignment: CDR1 DFQATT and CDR2 SNEGSKA (reference sequence). The CDR3 sequence: CSARSGAQPLNTGELFF. In nucleotides, the CDR3 is TGCAGTGCTAGATCTGGGGCCCAACCCTTAAACACCGGGGAGCTGTTTTTT.